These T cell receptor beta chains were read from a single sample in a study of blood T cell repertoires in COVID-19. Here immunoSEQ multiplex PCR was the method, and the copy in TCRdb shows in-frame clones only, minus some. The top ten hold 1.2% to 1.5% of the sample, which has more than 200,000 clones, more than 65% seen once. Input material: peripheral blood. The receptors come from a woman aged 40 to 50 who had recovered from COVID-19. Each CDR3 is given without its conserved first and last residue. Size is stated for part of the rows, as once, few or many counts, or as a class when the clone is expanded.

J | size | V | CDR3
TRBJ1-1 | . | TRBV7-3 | ASSIDRNTEAF
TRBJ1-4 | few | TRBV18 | ASSPTDRGTNEKLF
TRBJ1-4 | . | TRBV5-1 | ASSLVRRDDYSTNEKLF
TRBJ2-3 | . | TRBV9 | ASSSGLTSFADTQY
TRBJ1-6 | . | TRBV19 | ASNEPGQQNSPLH
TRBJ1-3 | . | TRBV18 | ASSGGQTSGNTIY
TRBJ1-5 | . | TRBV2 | ASSQLTGVGNQPQH
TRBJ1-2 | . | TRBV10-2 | ASSESLAIYGYT
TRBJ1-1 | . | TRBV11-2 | ASSLTGTTEAF
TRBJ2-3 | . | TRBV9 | ASSLGWEGDTQY
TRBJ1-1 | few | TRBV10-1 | ASSLNGNTEAF
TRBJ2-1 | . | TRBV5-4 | ASSRQTGGASYNEQF
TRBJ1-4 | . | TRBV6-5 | ASSRTGEREKLF
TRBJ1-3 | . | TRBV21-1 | ASSKRRTGVPEGNTIY
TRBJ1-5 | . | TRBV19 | ASSISAGQPQH
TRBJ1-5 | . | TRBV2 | ASSGTASNQPQH